This TCR beta chain was captured by sequencing in a study of cytomegalovirus exposure and HLA in healthy donors. General observations from the study: Association of a missense DCLRE1C variant with TCR beta V- and J-gene trimming was reported in a later analysis. The study reported that TCR beta sequences accurately predicted HLA-A and HLA-B alleles in most subjects.

Primers: 60 Vbeta forward and 13 Jbeta reverse. Authors' methods: Later, 65 million to 85 million unique TCR beta chains were counted in an analysis, and 8.5 million to 13 million of them were shared. Data came from immunoSEQ multiplex PCR; TCRdb stores just in-frame clones and leaves some out. V, J and clone size were drawn from that table, and D and trimming were deduced from the DNA. This table holds some 110,000 clones, about 81% found once. The CDR3 sequence is 14 residues long. The J segment lost 2 bases and the V segment lost 6 bases, leaving 6 bases of the junction unmatched. CDR1 is SGDLS, CDR2 YYNGEE, per germline. This clone has more than one count but fewer than ten. Its antigen is as yet unknown.

The rearrangement joins TRBV9 to TRBJ1-2; 8 bases line up with TRBD1. The source of this sequence is a woman in her 30s in good health and CMV-seronegative. The sequenced sample was PBMCs. The CDR3 is CASTGNRGNYGYTF. CDR3 DNA sequence: TGTGCCAGCACAGGAAACAGGGGGAACTATGGCTACACCTTC.